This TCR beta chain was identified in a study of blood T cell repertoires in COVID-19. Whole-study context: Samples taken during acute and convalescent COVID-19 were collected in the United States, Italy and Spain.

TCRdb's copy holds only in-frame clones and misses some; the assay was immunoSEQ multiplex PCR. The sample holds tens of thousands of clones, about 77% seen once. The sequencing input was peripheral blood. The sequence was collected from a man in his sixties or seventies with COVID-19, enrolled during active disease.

In DNA form, the CDR3 reads TGTGCCAGTAGTATAGTCCGGACAGTTGGCAATCAGCCCCAGCATTTT. Protein: CASSIVRTVGNQPQHF. The V call is TRBV19, the J call TRBJ1-5; the D gene is possibly TRBD1 (6 bases). Per germline, CDR1 LNHDA and CDR2 SQIVND (reference sequence). This CDR3 contains 16 residues. V lost 1 base to trimming and J lost 2 bases, with 12 bases between them.